Sequencing of this T cell receptor beta chain was carried out in a study of T cell changes during pregnancy in multiple sclerosis. Sequenced by immunoSEQ multiplex PCR; TCRdb stores in-frame clones only, minus some. The sample lists about 59,000 clones, roughly 90% occurring once. The germline CDR1 and CDR2 sequences are SNHLY and FYNNEI. The CDR3 is 15 residues long. V was pared by 7 bases and J by 7 bases, with 11 bases of the junction left unmatched. The sample was peripheral blood, taken before pregnancy. This TCR was sampled from a female donor with multiple sclerosis, enrolled in a pregnancy study. This chain links TRBV2 with TRBJ2-1; 9 positions match TRBD1. CDR3 in amino acids: CASTPGDRVGNEQFF. The CDR3 region has the DNA TGTGCCAGCACCCCGGGGGACAGGGTAGGAAATGAGCAGTTCTTC.